This TCR beta chain emerged from a study of CD8 T cells in ankylosing spondylitis (dated 2017 in TCRdb). Background for the entire study: The study set out to find disease-linked TCR variants by profiling T cell receptor beta repertoires in ankylosing spondylitis patients and healthy donors. Peripheral blood samples were taken, and synovial fluid was additionally collected from ankylosing spondylitis patients. The full study cohort was made up of about two dozen ankylosing spondylitis patients and roughly 98 healthy donors.

Worth noting for this clonotype: Its binding antigen is unknown. No much larger clone is present one base from it, and per-base qualities are unavailable.

Measured from the cysteine to the phenylalanine, the CDR3 is 15 residues long. Of all the DNA, just the CDR3 is kept, 45 bases in frame from base 1. The junction shows trimming of 6 bases on V and 5 bases on J, and the gene matches do not reach 9 bases of it. Via the germline V gene, CDR1 is MDHEN and CDR2 SYDVKM. Sequencing was performed on an Illumina HiSeq 2500. Quantitative 5'-RACE with molecular barcodes was the method used to prepare the TCR beta libraries. As for the original processing: A new computational method, built on a probabilistic model of VDJ rearrangement, was used to identify disease-linked TCR variants. TCRdb itself trimmed the public reads at Q25 with fastp, ran MiXCR and retained productive beta chains. Here each entry gathers all rows of one CDR3 protein and keeps the most common genes and DNA. TCRdb's processing, not the authors', yielded these V and J calls. Recorded for this sample are about 150,000 distinct CDR3 sequences; about a third of them occurred a single time. The ten largest clones add up to about 5.5% of the sample.

Synovial fluid samples were paired with blood samples taken from the same ankylosing spondylitis patients. Here is what the overall study found, with its caveats: Some motif variants had previously been reported in the synovial fluid and blood of reactive arthritis patients, which suggests shared mechanisms of disease initiation. Blood from ankylosing spondylitis patients appeared to be characterized by a TCR beta motif composed of several highly homologous amino acid variants. According to the report, matched synovial fluid samples from ankylosing spondylitis patients were significantly enriched for the disease-linked clones. In peripheral blood, the disease-linked clones were found at relatively low frequencies and had a CD8+ phenotype.

Input material: synovial fluid, either unsorted or a sorted T cell fraction (not recorded which). This chain is built from TRBV28 and TRBJ1-2; TRBD1 lines up with 10 middle nucleotides. This receptor was obtained from a male donor with ankylosing spondylitis. The CDR3 reads CASRPTGGKLYGYTF. The nucleotide sequence is TGTGCCAGCAGACCGACAGGGGGCAAATTGTATGGCTACACCTTC.